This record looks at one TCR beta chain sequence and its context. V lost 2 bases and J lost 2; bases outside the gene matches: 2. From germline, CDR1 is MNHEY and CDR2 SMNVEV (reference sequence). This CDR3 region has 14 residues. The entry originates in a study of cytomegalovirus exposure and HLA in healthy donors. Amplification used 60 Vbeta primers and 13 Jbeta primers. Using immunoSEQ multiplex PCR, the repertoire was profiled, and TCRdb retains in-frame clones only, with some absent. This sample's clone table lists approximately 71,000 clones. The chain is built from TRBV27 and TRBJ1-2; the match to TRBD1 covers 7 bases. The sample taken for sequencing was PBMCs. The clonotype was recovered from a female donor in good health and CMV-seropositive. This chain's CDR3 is CASSLLQGNYGYTF. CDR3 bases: TGTGCCAGCAGTTTACTACAGGGGAACTATGGCTACACCTTC.